This entry is about one TCR beta chain. In this sample, this clonotype turned up a few times. It lacks a known antigen. No much larger clone is present one base from it, and per-base qualities are unavailable. This record belongs to a study of T cells in Graves' hyperthyroidism and ophthalmopathy (dated by TCRdb to the late 2010s). Regarding the complete study: Peripheral blood was collected at initial diagnosis, before any treatment. To identify TCR V-J signatures that set the groups apart, the researchers used a discovery cohort of 100 patients, made up of 40 to 45 with Graves' ophthalmopathy and some 60 with stable Graves' hyperthyroidism. Prospective prediction of ophthalmopathy was tested in an independent validation cohort consisting of some 19 hyperthyroidism patients and around 16 patients who later progressed to ophthalmopathy. For training and testing, the 80 to 100 patients in the discovery cohort were randomly divided in a 7:3 ratio. In roughly six Graves' hyperthyroidism patients, the study also compared T-cell repertoires from thyroid tissue with T-cell repertoires from blood. After blood sampling, hyperthyroidism patients were treated with methimazole at a starting dose of 30 mg daily, and ophthalmopathy patients were treated with high-dose intravenous methylprednisolone. The paper describes TCR Vbeta CDR3 sequencing of around 130 peripheral blood samples, made up of about 40 ophthalmopathy patients, some 80 hyperthyroidism patients and 17 progressor patients. Points the paper makes about the study in general: Most expanded thyroid clonotypes (frequency above 0.001) were also detected in blood, a finding suggesting that blood repertoires may reflect thyroid immune responses. In cross-validation, a model built on a 13 V-J signature told ophthalmopathy apart from stable hyperthyroidism with approximately 90% sensitivity and roughly 81% specificity, and in testing the same model reached 80%/75%. In validation, the model predicted progression to ophthalmopathy a median of 6.5 months before onset, with approximately 68% sensitivity and 72.22% specificity. No statistical method was used to set the sample size in advance, and investigators knew the group allocation.

Germline trimming: 6 bases from V, 0 bases from J; junction bases outside gene matches: 5. Taken from cysteine to phenylalanine, the CDR3 has 14 residues. Solely the CDR3 DNA is kept, with 42 bases framed from the first base. Reading the germline V gene (reference sequence) gives CDR1 WNHNN and CDR2 SYGVQD. Amplification of TCR beta CDR3 regions was carried out from RNA transcripts. A first-round RT-PCR of the TCR CDR3 used the HTBI primer set with the Qiagen OneStep RT-PCR kit. Libraries were constructed in a second round of multiplex PCR, after which size selection and purification were carried out. Libraries were sequenced paired-end with 100 bp reads on an Illumina HiSeq2000. Turning to the authors' computational methods: SOAPnuke was used to process the raw data, with reads discarded if the reads contained adapters or uncalled bases, had a mean Phred below 15, or lacked an exact constant-primer or identifier match. High-quality paired reads were merged with COPE v1.2.5, and unique nucleotide sequences were defined as clonotypes. MiTCR v1.1 was used to align the clonotypes against IMGT TRBV, TRBD and TRBJ reference segments. Analysis was restricted to V-J combinations with a frequency above 0.0001, which covered about 99% of repertoires. The TCS score was defined as the ratio of F50 (clonal expansion) to E x V (chaos), calculated using BLOSUM62-based TCRdist between CDR3 peptides within each V-J. Welch's t-statistics and random forest reduced around 550 V-J features to 10 to 15, which were used in a naive Bayes classifier (R e1071). TCRdb took the public reads, trimmed them with fastp at Q25, ran MiXCR for clone calling and kept in-frame beta chains. Each CDR3 protein appears once, grouped with its most common genes and DNA. TCRdb, rather than the study authors, made the V and J calls. The sample profile shows over 700,000 distinct CDR3 sequences; approximately 19% of them were found once. About a sixth of the sample is held by the ten biggest clonotypes.

Hyperthyroidism patients were newly diagnosed, with disease duration under 2 months, and aged 18 to 65 years. Patients with uncontrolled infections, other autoimmune diseases, pregnancy or lactation were excluded. Diagnoses were based on clinical symptoms, serum thyroxine and TRAb, thyroid ultrasound and orbital computed tomography. Blood from progressor patients was drawn when they were first diagnosed with hyperthyroidism, before any ophthalmopathy symptoms appeared. PBMCs were isolated from more than 8 ml of fresh peripheral blood by Ficoll-Paque density gradient centrifugation. Progressor patients were initially diagnosed with Graves' hyperthyroidism and developed ophthalmopathy during follow-up. Trizol reagent was used to extract total RNA, and RNA quality was then checked on an Agilent 2100 Bioanalyzer.

Sample: blood. The receptor's source is a woman in her forties or fifties with Graves' hyperthyroidism that later progressed to Graves' ophthalmopathy. The sequence links TRBV10-1 to TRBJ2-7; TRBD2 matches 7 bases in the middle. The CDR3 has the sequence CASSFAGDSYEQYF. The nucleotides read TGCGCCAGCAGCTTTGCGGGGGACTCCTACGAGCAGTACTTC.